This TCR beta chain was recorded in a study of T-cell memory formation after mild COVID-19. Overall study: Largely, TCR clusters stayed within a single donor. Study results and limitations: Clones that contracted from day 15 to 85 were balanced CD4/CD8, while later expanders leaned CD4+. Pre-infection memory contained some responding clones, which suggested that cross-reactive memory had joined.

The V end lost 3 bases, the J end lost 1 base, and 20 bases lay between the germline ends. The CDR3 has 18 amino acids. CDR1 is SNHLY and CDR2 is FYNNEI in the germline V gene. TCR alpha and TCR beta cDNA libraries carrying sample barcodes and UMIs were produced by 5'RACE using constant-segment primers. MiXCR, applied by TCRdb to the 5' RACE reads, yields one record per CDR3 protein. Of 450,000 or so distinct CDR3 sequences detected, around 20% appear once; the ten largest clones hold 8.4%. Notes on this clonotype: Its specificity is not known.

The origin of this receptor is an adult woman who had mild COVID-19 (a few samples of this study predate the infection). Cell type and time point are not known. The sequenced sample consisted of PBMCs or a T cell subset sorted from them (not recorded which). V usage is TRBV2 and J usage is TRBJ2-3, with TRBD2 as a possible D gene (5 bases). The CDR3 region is CASSEAPRVLSGTDTQYF. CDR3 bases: TGTGCCAGCAGTGAGGCCCCGAGGGTGTTAAGCGGCACAGATACGCAGTATTTT.